Listed here are 14 T cell receptor beta chains from one sample, sequenced in a study of long-term antiretroviral therapy in people with HIV. Researchers ran immunoSEQ v3.0 at survey level. The data were produced by immunoSEQ multiplex PCR, yet TCRdb's version contains in-frame clones alone and is incomplete. In the table there are tens of thousands of clones, 90% to 95% of which are singletons. Sequences were derived from unsorted PBMCs, sampled 7.6 years after starting antiretroviral therapy. These receptors came from a middle-aged woman with HIV.

The rearrangement links TRBV6-5 to TRBJ1-5; D not certain. Germline V gene sequence: CDR1 MNHEY, CDR2 SVGAGI. Trimming shortened V by 4 bases and J by 2 bases, and 9 bases separated the two germline ends. CDR3 length: 14 amino acids. CDR3 sequence reads: CASSSWGGNQPQHF. Here the CDR3 DNA reads TGTGCCAGCAGTTCTTGGGGAGGCAATCAGCCCCAGCATTTT.

This CDR3 reads CASSLATGNNYGYTF. The CDR3 DNA is TGCGCCAGCAGCTTGGCGACAGGGAACAACTATGGCTACACCTTC. V is TRBV5-1 and J is TRBJ1-2; TRBD1 matches 7 bases. Unmatched junction bases numbered 4, after V lost 0 bases and J lost 2 bases. The germline V gene encodes CDR1 SGHRS and CDR2 YFSETQ. The length of the CDR3 is 15 residues.

The V and J genes are TRBV7-9 and TRBJ1-4; D remains ambiguous. The CDR3 runs 13 residues. V gave up 5 bases and J gave up 8 bases, with 12 bases separating them. CDR1 and CDR2 (germline): SEHNR, FQNEAQ (reference sequence). CDR3 loop: CASSPQEGEKLFF. The CDR3 DNA is TGTGCCAGCAGCCCCCAGGAGGGAGAAAAACTGTTTTTT. The full variable domain, completed using reference TRBV7-9 and TRBJ1-4, is DTGVSQNPRHKITKRGQNVTFRCDPISEHNRLYWYRQTLGQGPEFLTYFQNEAQLEKSRLLSDRFSAERPKGSFSTLEIQRTEQGDSAMYLCASSPQEGEKLFFGSGTQLSVL.

The CDR3, as DNA: TGTGCCACCAGCAGGGAGGGGTCCCTTGGCTACACCTTC. It translates to CATSREGSLGYTF. The V and J genes are TRBV15 and TRBJ1-2; D is possibly TRBD1 (5 bases). Germline CDR1 and CDR2: LNHNV and YYDKDF (reference sequence). This CDR3 spans 13 amino acids. V lost 3 bases and J 7 bases, leaving 12 bases between the germline ends.

The chain links TRBV5-1 to TRBJ2-2, with 15 bases lining up with TRBD2. The CDR3 runs 18 residues. From germline, CDR1 is SGHRS and CDR2 YFSETQ. V shed 5 bases and J 4 bases; nucleotides not matched to a gene: 9. This CDR3 reads CASSTGLAGGQVTGELFF. The CDR3 DNA reads as TGCGCCAGCAGTACCGGACTAGCGGGGGGGCAGGTCACCGGGGAGCTGTTTTTT.

The V call is TRBV29-1, the J call TRBJ2-7; D might be TRBD1 (5 bases). Trimming pared 6 bases from V and 0 bases from J, leaving 18 bases between. The CDR3 has 15 amino acids. CDR1 is SQVTM and CDR2 is ANQGSEA in the germline V gene. The CDR3 DNA is TGCAGCGTAACCAGGGCGGCTGATCTCTCCTACGAGCAGTACTTC. Protein: CSVTRAADLSYEQYF.

This clone is a singleton in its sample. The V gene is TRBV15, the J gene TRBJ1-3; D is possibly TRBD1 (6 bases). Germline CDR1 is LNHNV and CDR2 is YYDKDF (reference sequence). The CDR3 runs to 15 residues. Trimming left V 4 bases short and J 0 bases short, with 10 bases between. Here the CDR3 reads CATSIQGGSGNTIYF. The DNA for the CDR3 is TGTGCCACCAGCATACAGGGTGGCTCTGGAAACACCATATATTTT.

V gene TRBV7-2 combines with J gene TRBJ2-3; the D is unclear. The germline CDR1 and CDR2 sequences are SGHTA and FQGNSA. This CDR3 comprises 16 residues. Trimming cost V 1 base and J 0 bases, with 11 bases left between them. The CDR3 DNA is TGTGCCAGCAGCTTAGATTTGCCTAGAAGCACAGATACGCAGTATTTT. Protein: CASSLDLPRSTDTQYF. Looking up the rest from reference TRBV7-2 and TRBJ2-3 gives the full variable domain: GAGVSQSPSNKVTEKGKDVELRCDPISGHTALYWYRQSLGQGLEFLIYFQGNSAPDKSGLPSDRFSAERTGGSVSTLTIQRTQQEDSAVYLCASSLDLPRSTDTQYFGPGTRLTVL.

The V and J genes are TRBV5-1 and TRBJ1-4, with unresolved D. The length of the CDR3 is 14 residues. V lost 0 bases, J lost 4 bases, and 7 bases lay in between. Per the germline V gene, CDR1 is SGHRS and CDR2 is YFSETQ. CDR3 DNA sequence: TGCGCCAGCAGCTTGGTTGCGGGTAATGAAAAACTGTTTTTT. It specifies CASSLVAGNEKLFF. Variable domain in full (rest from reference TRBV5-1 and TRBJ1-4): KAGVTQTPRYLIKTRGQQVTLSCSPISGHRSVSWYQQTPGQGLQFLFEYFSETQRNKGNFPGRFSGRQFSNSRSEMNVSTLELGDSALYLCASSLVAGNEKLFFGSGTQLSVL.

This chain uses TRBV27 with TRBJ2-7, with 9 bases aligning to TRBD1. Germline values: CDR1 MNHEY, CDR2 SMNVEV (reference sequence). The CDR3 runs to 14 residues. V lost 5 bases to trimming and J lost 4 bases; unmatched junction nucleotides: 6. Written as DNA, the CDR3 is TGTGCCAGCAGTCCAAGGGACAGGGATTACGAGCAGTACTTC. This encodes CASSPRDRDYEQYF.

V is TRBV19 and J is TRBJ2-1; weak D call: TRBD2 (7 bases). This CDR3 region has 15 residues. Germline-derived CDR1 and CDR2 are LNHDA and SQIVND (reference sequence). V lost 4 bases to trimming and J lost 5 bases, with 15 bases between them. The CDR3 nucleotides read TGTGCCAGTAGTAAAGGGGAGGGGGGGGACAATGAGCAGTTCTTC. Amino acids: CASSKGEGGDNEQFF.

The J gene is TRBJ1-1, the V gene TRBV27, with D hard to call. Germline CDR1 and CDR2: MNHEY and SMNVEV (reference sequence). V lost 5 bases and J lost 2, with 12 bases in between. The CDR3 consists of 14 residues. The CDR3 nucleotides are TGTGCCAGCAGTCCGCGGGGAACAAACACTGAAGCTTTCTTT. This translates into CASSPRGTNTEAFF.

This clone was recorded only once. The gene calls are TRBV10-3 and TRBJ1-3, with D perhaps TRBD1 (6 bases). Trimming left V 8 bases short and J 1 base short, with 15 bases between. Per germline, CDR1 ENHRY and CDR2 SYGVKD. CDR3 length: 15 amino acids. This CDR3 reads CAIWAQGLSGNTIYF. For the CDR3, the DNA is TGTGCCATCTGGGCACAGGGCCTATCTGGAAACACCATATATTTT.

CDR3: CASSKALMVRLNEKLFF. CDR3 in DNA: TGTGCCAGCAGCAAAGCTCTGATGGTGAGACTGAATGAAAAACTGTTTTTT. The chain carries TRBV21-1 and TRBJ1-4. TRBV21-1 has pseudogene status. The CDR3 contains 17 residues.